A single sample gave rise to the 24 T cell receptor beta chains below, sequenced in a study of identical twins. TCRdb ran MiXCR on the 5' RACE reads and lists one entry per CDR3 protein. In the table there are hundreds of thousands of distinct CDR3 sequences, roughly 6% of which are singletons. The sample consisted of naive T cells sorted from blood. The receptors derive from a man aged 18 to 29 in good health.

The chain is built from TRBV12-3 or TRBV12-4 and TRBJ2-7; 8 bases agree with TRBD1. Trimming removed 6 bases from V and 4 bases from J; junction bases left unmatched: 11. CDR3 size: 15 residues. The CDR3 loop reads CASSPAGQGWYEQYF. CDR3 DNA: TGTGCCAGCAGCCCAGCAGGACAGGGCTGGTACGAGCAGTACTTC.

The chain employs TRBV6-1 and TRBJ1-2; D is unresolved. CDR1 is MNHNS and CDR2 is SASEGT in the germline V gene. This CDR3 region has 13 residues. V was shortened by 6 bases and J by 7 bases, with 15 bases between the two germline ends. Here the CDR3 DNA reads TGTGCCAGCAGGAGTGCCGGAAGAGGTGGCTACACCTTC. Its protein is CASRSAGRGGYTF.

The table lists this clonotype with a few counts. The chain has TRBV6-2 or TRBV6-3 and TRBJ1-5; D is unclear. V was shortened by 2 bases and J by 3 bases, with 8 bases between the two germline ends. Germline assignment: CDR1 MNHEY and CDR2 SVGEGT. This CDR3 spans 14 amino acids. Here the CDR3 DNA reads TGTGCCAGCAGTTACCTGCCCGACAATCAGCCCCAGCATTTT. It specifies CASSYLPDNQPQHF.

This clonotype was picked up many times. CDR3 protein: CASRSFSPQAKSPLHF. As DNA, the CDR3 is TGTGCCAGCAGATCCTTCTCCCCTCAAGCAAAATCACCCCTCCACTTT. V usage is TRBV6-1 and J usage is TRBJ1-6; D is ambiguous. The CDR3 extends over 16 amino acids. V lost 6 bases and J 10 bases, leaving 22 bases between the germline ends. Looked up from germline, CDR1 is MNHNS and CDR2 is SASEGT.

This clonotype was found many times. The rearrangement links TRBV5-1 to TRBJ2-5; 10 bases match TRBD1. Germline V CDR1 and CDR2: SGHRS, YFSETQ. The CDR3 runs 14 residues. V lost 7 bases to trimming and J lost 4 bases; unmatched junction nucleotides: 7. The CDR3 DNA is TGCGCCAGCCGAGACAGGGGGCGAGGAGAGACCCAGTACTTC. It specifies CASRDRGRGETQYF.

This clonotype was seen ten or more times. The chain has TRBV6-1 and TRBJ2-3, with TRBD2 matching 16 bases. CDR1 MNHNS and CDR2 SASEGT come from the germline V gene. The trim removed 5 bases at V and 7 bases at J, leaving 9 bases unmatched. CDR3 length: 17 residues. CDR3 sequence reads: CASSPGTSGRAKYTQYF. In nucleotides, the CDR3 is TGTGCCAGCAGTCCCGGGACTAGCGGGAGGGCTAAATATACGCAGTATTTT.

This clonotype has only a few counts. The genes are TRBV2 and TRBJ2-3; 8 bases fit TRBD2. The V gene end was trimmed by 3 bases and the J gene end by 3 bases; junction bases not matched to a gene: 5. Germline V gene data show CDR1 as SNHLY and CDR2 as FYNNEI. CDR3 length equals 15 residues. CDR3: CASSDSAGGTDTQYF. In DNA, the CDR3 is TGTGCCAGCAGTGATTCCGCGGGAGGTACAGATACGCAGTATTTT. Full variable domain (rest looked up from reference TRBV2 and TRBJ2-3): EPEVTQTPSHQVTQMGQEVILRCVPISNHLYFYWYRQILGQKVEFLVSFYNNEISEKSEIFDDQFSVERPDGSNFTLKIRSTKLEDSAMYFCASSDSAGGTDTQYFGPGTRLTVL.

This clonotype was seen at least ten times. The J gene is TRBJ1-1, the V gene TRBV4-1, with D uncertain. CDR3 length: 15 residues. Germline CDR1 reads MGHRA; CDR2 reads YSYEKL. The ends were cut back, 1 base at V and 4 bases at J, with 13 bases in the middle. CDR3 region: CASSQGAGLGTEAFF. CDR3 bases: TGCGCCAGCAGCCAAGGAGCAGGCTTAGGCACTGAAGCTTTCTTT.

This clonotype was seen repeatedly, ten times or more. The chain uses TRBV24-1 and TRBJ2-5, with 9 nucleotides matching TRBD2. There are 18 residues in the CDR3. Germline loops: CDR1 KGHDR, CDR2 SFDVKD. V lost 2 bases and J lost 1; bases outside the gene matches: 10. The CDR3 region has the DNA TGTGCCACCAGTGATTCCACCGGACTAGCGAGGACCCAAGAGACCCAGTACTTC. It is translated as CATSDSTGLARTQETQYF.

This clonotype has only a few counts. The V call is TRBV12-3 or TRBV12-4, the J call TRBJ2-1; D not resolved. V lost 7 bases, J lost 9 bases, and 10 bases lay in between. The CDR3 totals 11 residues. The DNA of the CDR3 is TGTGCCAGCACCGGCTGGGGTGAGCAGTTCTTC. This sequence encodes CASTGWGEQFF.

This clonotype was counted a few times. V usage is TRBV3-1 and J usage is TRBJ2-1; the D gene is possibly TRBD2 (5 bases). The V gene's germline CDR1 is LGHDT and CDR2 YNNKEL (reference sequence). The CDR3 is made up of 14 amino acids. V was shortened by 2 bases and J by 6 bases, with 11 bases between the two germline ends. DNA of the CDR3: TGTGCCAGCAGCCAAACACTAGAGCGCAATGAGCAGTTCTTC. Translation gives CASSQTLERNEQFF.

This clonotype was recorded many times. The rearrangement uses TRBV6-2 or TRBV6-3 and TRBJ2-1, with D possibly matching TRBD2 (5 bases). Per germline, CDR1 MNHEY and CDR2 SVGEGT. There are 16 residues in the CDR3. Between the trimmed V and J ends, which lost 5 bases and 1 base, there was a span of 15 bases. DNA of the CDR3: TGTGCCAGCAGTACAAGCGGTGCCTATTCCTACAATGAGCAGTTCTTC. Protein: CASSTSGAYSYNEQFF.

CDR3 coding DNA: TGTGCCAGCAGCCAATATACGGGAGCACCAGAGACCCAGTACTTC. This sequence encodes CASSQYTGAPETQYF. V usage is TRBV3-1 and J usage is TRBJ2-5; tentatively, D is TRBD2 (6 bases). Per germline, CDR1 LGHDT and CDR2 YNNKEL (reference sequence). V was trimmed by 2 bases and J by 4 bases, leaving 14 bases between them. The CDR3 contains 15 residues.

This sequence joins TRBV7-6 and TRBJ2-7, with TRBD1 matching 7 bases. Germline values: CDR1 SGHVS, CDR2 FNYEAQ. The CDR3 runs 17 residues. J lost 1 base, V lost 5 bases, and 14 bases had no gene match. The CDR3 nucleotides are TGTGCCAGCAGCCCAACTCCGACAGGGCGATCTTCCTACGAGCAGTACTTC. Translation: CASSPTPTGRSSYEQYF. The entire variable domain, with the rest obtained from reference TRBV7-6 and TRBJ2-7, is as follows: GAGVSQSPRYKVTKRGQDVALRCDPISGHVSLYWYRQALGQGPEFLTYFNYEAQQDKSGLPNDRFSAERPEGSISTLTIQRTEQRDSAMYRCASSPTPTGRSSYEQYFGPGTRLTVT.

This clonotype has ten or more counts. The V gene is TRBV21-1, the J gene TRBJ2-3; TRBD1, as called in the table, went unchecked against the DNA. TRBV21-1 is marked as a pseudogene. The CDR3 loop spans 17 amino acids. CDR3 DNA: TGTGCCAGCAGCAATCAGGACGGGATTTACAGCACAGATACGCAGTATTTT. Translation: CASSNQDGIYSTDTQYF.

The genes are TRBV5-8 and TRBJ2-5; TRBD1 agrees at 7 bases. The J segment lost 5 bases and the V segment lost 4 bases, leaving 8 bases of the junction unmatched. Germline-derived CDR1 and CDR2 are SGHTS and YDEGEE. There are 14 residues in the CDR3. In DNA form, the CDR3 reads TGTGCCAGCAGCACCCGGACAGGACTGGAGACCCAGTACTTC. It codes for CASSTRTGLETQYF.

The chain employs TRBV7-2 and TRBJ2-2; the D call may be TRBD1 or TRBD2 (6 bases each). V lost 5 bases to trimming and J lost 4 bases, with 11 bases between them. Germline loops: CDR1 SGHTA, CDR2 FQGNSA. The CDR3 runs to 14 residues. In DNA form, the CDR3 reads TGTGCCAGCAGCCGGGGGCTGGGCACCGGGGAGCTGTTTTTT. Its protein product is CASSRGLGTGELFF.

This clonotype showed up many times. This chain uses TRBV5-5 with TRBJ2-3; D unclear. The CDR3 has 15 amino acids. V lost 0 bases and J lost 2, with 10 bases in between. Germline V gene sequence: CDR1 SGHKS, CDR2 YYEKEE (reference sequence). CDR3 in DNA: TGTGCCAGCAGCTTGGCCCCCGGACCCACAGATACGCAGTATTTT. It encodes CASSLAPGPTDTQYF.

This clonotype was detected ten times or more. The chain recombines TRBV7-8 with TRBJ1-6; the D is unclear. CDR3 length: 15 amino acids. The V gene lost 5 bases and the J gene lost 8 bases, with 16 bases spanning the gap. CDR1 SGHVS and CDR2 FQNEAQ come from the germline V gene. CDR3 amino acids: CASSALLGGDSPLHF. The CDR3 coding sequence is TGTGCCAGCAGCGCACTTTTGGGCGGGGATTCACCCCTCCACTTT. The full variable domain, its missing parts supplied by reference TRBV7-8 and TRBJ1-6, is GAGVSQSPRYKVAKRGQDVALRCDPISGHVSLFWYQQALGQGPEFLTYFQNEAQLDKSGLPSDRFFAERPEGSVSTLKIQRTQQEDSAVYLCASSALLGGDSPLHFGNGTRLTVT.

To note about this clonotype: No conserved phenylalanine or tryptophan ends this CDR3, so it is likely a read error. The chain joins TRBV5-1 to TRBJ2-5; the D gene is possibly TRBD1 (6 bases). This CDR3 region has 15 residues. Trimming stripped 2 bases from V and 6 bases from J, with 17 bases between. The V gene's germline CDR1 is SGHRS and CDR2 YFSETQ. CDR3 sequence reads: CASSLEAGAGQTQYL. The CDR3 DNA follows: TGCGCCAGCAGCTTAGAGGCAGGGGCCGGGCAGACCCAGTACCTC.

This clonotype was found many times. The chain employs TRBV29-1 and TRBJ2-4, with 7 nucleotides matching TRBD1. This CDR3 spans 13 amino acids. J was trimmed by 2 bases and V by 5 bases; bases with no gene match: 3. The V gene's germline CDR1 is SQVTM and CDR2 ANQGSEA. CDR3: CSVRQGTKNIQYF. The CDR3 region has the DNA TGCAGCGTTAGACAGGGTACCAAAAACATTCAGTACTTC.

This clonotype was observed at least ten times. This chain joins TRBV12-3 or TRBV12-4 and TRBJ1-4; perhaps TRBD1 as D (6 bases). V gave up 5 bases and J gave up 2 bases, with 12 bases separating them. The CDR3 contains 15 residues. This CDR3 is CASSDQGRTNEKLFF. The CDR3 DNA follows: TGTGCCAGCAGTGATCAGGGGAGGACTAATGAAAAACTGTTTTTT.

There are many counts of this clonotype. The chain has TRBV7-9 and TRBJ2-2; 9 bases align to TRBD1. The CDR3 consists of 14 residues. Germline CDR1 is SEHNR and CDR2 is FQNEAQ (reference sequence). V was pared by 6 bases and J by 8 bases, with 7 bases of the junction left unmatched. CDR3 sequence (DNA): TGTGCCAGCAGTTTACAGGGGGCAGCGGGGGAGCTGTTTTTT. This encodes CASSLQGAAGELFF.

This clonotype was observed at least ten times. The V gene is TRBV20-1, the J gene TRBJ2-3, with TRBD1 identical over 8 bases. The germline CDR1 and CDR2 sequences are DFQATT and SNEGSKA (reference sequence). This CDR3 is 14 amino acids long. Germline trimming cut 6 bases from V and 6 bases from J; bases unmatched to any gene: 11. CDR3 nucleotides: TGCAGTGCCCCGTTGCAGGGGGCCTGGGATACGCAGTATTTT. Amino acids: CSAPLQGAWDTQYF.